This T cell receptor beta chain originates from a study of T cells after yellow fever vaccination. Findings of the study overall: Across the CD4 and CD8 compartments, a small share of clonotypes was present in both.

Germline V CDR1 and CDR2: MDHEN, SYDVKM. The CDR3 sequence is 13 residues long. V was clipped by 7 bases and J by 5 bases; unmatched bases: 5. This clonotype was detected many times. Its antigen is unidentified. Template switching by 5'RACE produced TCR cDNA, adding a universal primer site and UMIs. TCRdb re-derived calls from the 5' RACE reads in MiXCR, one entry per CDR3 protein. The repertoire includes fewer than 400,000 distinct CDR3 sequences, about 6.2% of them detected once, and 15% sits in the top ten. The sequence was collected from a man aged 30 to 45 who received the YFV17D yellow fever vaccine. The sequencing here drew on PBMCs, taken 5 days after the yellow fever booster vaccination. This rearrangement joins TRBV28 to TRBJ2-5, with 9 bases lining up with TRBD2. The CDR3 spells CASTDSGSETQYF. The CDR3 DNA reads TGTGCCAGCACCGATAGCGGGAGTGAGACCCAGTACTTC.